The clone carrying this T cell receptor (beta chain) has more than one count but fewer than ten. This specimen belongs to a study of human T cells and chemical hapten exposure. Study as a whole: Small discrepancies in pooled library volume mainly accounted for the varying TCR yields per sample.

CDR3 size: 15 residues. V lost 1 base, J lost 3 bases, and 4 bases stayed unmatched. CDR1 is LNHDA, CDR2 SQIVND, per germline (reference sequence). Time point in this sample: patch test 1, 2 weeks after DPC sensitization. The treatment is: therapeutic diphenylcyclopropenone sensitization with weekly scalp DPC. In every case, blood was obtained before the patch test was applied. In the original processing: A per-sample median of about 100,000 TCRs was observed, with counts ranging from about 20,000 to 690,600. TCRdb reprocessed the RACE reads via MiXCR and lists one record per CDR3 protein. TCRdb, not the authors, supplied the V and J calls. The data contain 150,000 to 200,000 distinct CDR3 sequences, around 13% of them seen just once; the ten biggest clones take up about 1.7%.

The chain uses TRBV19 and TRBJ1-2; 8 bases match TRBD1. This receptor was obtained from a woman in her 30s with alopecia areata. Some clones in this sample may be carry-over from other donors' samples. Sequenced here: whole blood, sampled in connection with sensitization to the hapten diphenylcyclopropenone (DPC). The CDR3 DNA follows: TGTGCCAGTAGTATAGGGCAGGGGGCTGACTATGGCTACACCTTC. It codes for CASSIGQGADYGYTF.